This passage covers 7 T cell receptor beta chains from one sample sequenced in a study of beta chain features in type 1 diabetes. All of the isolated RNA was reverse transcribed, so expressed TCRB transcripts were sequenced. Clones were sequenced by immunoSEQ multiplex PCR, and TCRdb holds only the in-frame ones, with some missing. The sample contains 350,000 to 400,000 clones, more than 12% of which appear only once. Sequences were obtained from naive CD4+ T cells from blood. The source of these receptors is a woman younger than 35 in good health.

In its sample, this clone was seen a few times. This sequence joins TRBV11-2 and TRBJ2-3, with TRBD2 matching over 7 bases. This CDR3 has 17 amino acids. V was clipped by 1 base and J by 1 base; unmatched bases: 8. The germline gives CDR1 SGHAT, CDR2 FQNNGV. CDR3 protein: CASSLVPLAGGTDTQYF. CDR3 nucleotides: TGTGCCAGCAGCTTAGTCCCCCTCGCGGGGGGCACAGATACGCAGTATTTT.

The V call is TRBV7-9, the J call TRBJ2-5; 7 bases agree with TRBD1. This CDR3 region has 16 residues. J was trimmed by 3 bases and V by 5 bases; bases with no gene match: 12. Germline V gene sequence: CDR1 SEHNR, CDR2 FQNEAQ (reference sequence). The chain's CDR3 is CASSPPVGGREETQYF. CDR3 DNA: TGTGCCAGCAGCCCCCCCGTAGGGGGCAGGGAAGAGACCCAGTACTTC.

This clone was observed a handful of times. This sequence joins TRBV2 and TRBJ1-5; D ambiguous. The CDR3 runs 12 residues. Looked up from germline, CDR1 is SNHLY and CDR2 is FYNNEI. The germline V and J ends were trimmed by 7 bases and 5 bases, with 9 bases remaining between them. The CDR3 DNA reads TGTGCCAGCAAACAGTTGTATCAGCCCCAGCATTTT. It specifies CASKQLYQPQHF.

This chain uses TRBV7-9 with TRBJ1-1, with 10 bases identical to TRBD1. This CDR3 contains 16 residues. V trimming: 8 bases; J trimming: 4 bases; junction bases outside the gene matches: 13. Germline assignment: CDR1 SEHNR and CDR2 FQNEAQ (reference sequence). CDR3 amino acids: CASGRTGGGIATEAFF. For the CDR3, the DNA is TGTGCCAGCGGACGGACAGGGGGTGGTATTGCCACTGAAGCTTTCTTT.

This clone was found a few times. The sample contains more than one DNA sequence encoding this CDR3. The CDR3 DNA is TGCGCCAGCAGTCCTGACAGGGATGGCTACACCTTC. The encoded protein is CASSPDRDGYTF. This sequence joins TRBV23-1 and TRBJ1-2, with TRBD1 matching over 7 bases. TRBV23-1 is sorted into the ORF group, with uncertain function. V shed 4 bases, J shed 6 bases, and the junction held 2 bases outside the gene matches. The CDR3 extends over 12 amino acids.

The chain combines TRBV4-3 with TRBJ2-3; D possibly corresponds to TRBD2 (6 bases). V shed 0 bases and J shed 4 bases, with 20 bases lying between them. Germline-derived CDR1 and CDR2 are LGHNA and YSLEER. This CDR3 is 18 amino acids long. The CDR3 here is CASSQDPTGTDSADTQYF. The CDR3 DNA is TGCGCCAGCAGCCAAGATCCAACCGGGACTGATTCCGCAGATACGCAGTATTTT.

This chain connects TRBV7-2 to TRBJ2-1; 10 bases are a match to TRBD2. V shed 5 bases and J 10 bases; nucleotides not matched to a gene: 5. Germline CDR1 SGHTA, CDR2 FQGNSA. The CDR3 length is 13 residues. The CDR3 region has the DNA TGTGCCAGCAGCCCTGATAGCGGGAGGGAGCAGTTCTTC. Its protein product is CASSPDSGREQFF.